A single sample is the source of the 7 T cell receptor beta chains below, sequenced in a study of blood T cell repertoires in COVID-19. Sequenced by immunoSEQ multiplex PCR; TCRdb stores in-frame clones only, minus some. The data hold roughly 110,000 clones, with approximately 84% observed a single time. Sequenced sample: peripheral blood. These receptors all stem from a woman aged 35 to 49 with acute or convalescent COVID-19.

This clone was seen only once. The V call is TRBV30, the J call TRBJ1-2; D possibly corresponds to TRBD1 (6 bases). The CDR3 has 18 amino acids. Germline assignment: CDR1 GTSNPN and CDR2 SVGIG (reference sequence). V lost 0 bases and J lost 0, with 20 bases in between. As DNA, the CDR3 is TGTGCCTGGAGTGTGGGTGGCTCGGGGGGGGCGTCTAACTATGGCTACACCTTC. The encoded protein is CAWSVGGSGGASNYGYTF.

The chain combines TRBV7-2 with TRBJ1-2; D is possibly TRBD1 (5 bases). V was trimmed by 8 bases and J by 7 bases, leaving 14 bases between them. The CDR3 has 12 amino acids. Germline V gene sequence: CDR1 SGHTA, CDR2 FQGNSA. CDR3 sequence: CASVQGASGYTF. The CDR3 DNA sequence: TGTGCCAGCGTCCAGGGTGCATCTGGCTACACCTTC.

The chain is built from TRBV5-6 and TRBJ1-5; possibly TRBD1 for D (6 bases). This CDR3 is 15 amino acids long. Germline-derived CDR1 and CDR2 are SGHDT and YYEEEE. With 1 base removed from V and 10 bases from J, the gap between germline ends came to 18 bases. CDR3 bases: TGTGCCAGCAGCTTGCAGGGGTCCAGTTTAGTACCCCAGCATTTT. It is translated as CASSLQGSSLVPQHF.

V is TRBV7-8 and J is TRBJ1-5; D ambiguous. CDR1 SGHVS and CDR2 FQNEAQ come from the germline V gene. V lost 1 base to trimming and J lost 2 bases, with 12 bases between them. The CDR3 has 16 amino acids. In DNA form, the CDR3 reads TGTGCCAGCAGCTTAGTCGGCGGGCGAGGCAATCAGCCCCAGCATTTT. Translated: CASSLVGGRGNQPQHF. Combining the CDR3 with reference TRBV7-8 and TRBJ1-5 gives the whole variable domain GAGVSQSPRYKVAKRGQDVALRCDPISGHVSLFWYQQALGQGPEFLTYFQNEAQLDKSGLPSDRFFAERPEGSVSTLKIQRTQQEDSAVYLCASSLVGGRGNQPQHFGDGTRLSIL.

The chain recombines TRBV6-6 with TRBJ1-5; 8 nucleotides agree with TRBD1. V shed 6 bases, J shed 9 bases, and the junction held 13 bases outside the gene matches. CDR1 and CDR2 from the germline V gene are MNHNY and SVGAGI (reference sequence). The CDR3 covers 15 residues. CDR3 sequence (DNA): TGTGCCAGCAGCGTCCCAGGGGGCCCCGCATTGCCCCAGCATTTT. As protein: CASSVPGGPALPQHF.

The V call is TRBV10-3, the J call TRBJ1-2; 9 nucleotides align to TRBD1. V shed 6 bases, J shed 0 bases, and the junction held 5 bases outside the gene matches. Germline-derived CDR1 and CDR2 are ENHRY and SYGVKD. The CDR3 length is 15 residues. CDR3 loop: CAIRGQGASNYGYTF. The CDR3 bases are TGTGCCATCAGGGGACAGGGTGCGTCTAACTATGGCTACACCTTC.

The chain uses TRBV9 and TRBJ2-3; D is perhaps TRBD1 (6 bases). Looked up from germline, CDR1 is SGDLS and CDR2 is YYNGEE. The CDR3 has 14 residues. V was trimmed by 1 base and J by 0 bases, leaving 6 bases between them. Here the CDR3 reads CASSVTGSTDTQYF. The CDR3 bases are TGTGCCAGCAGCGTAACAGGGAGCACAGATACGCAGTATTTT.